A selection of T cell receptor beta chains follows, all from one sample in a study of T-cell reconstitution after alpha-beta-depleted transplantation in children. TCRdb reprocessed the PCR reads via MiXCR and lists one record per CDR3 protein. The sample has hundreds of thousands of distinct CDR3 sequences; around 12% are singletons. Here the sequenced sample was PBMCs from the stem cell graft donor, taken from the stem cell graft. These receptors all stem from a human donor who donated a stem cell graft to a child with combined immunodeficiency. The CDR3 runs from the conserved cysteine through the conserved F or W. D genes are given only for firm matches. Where a row states a size, it is once, few, many or the class of an expanded clone; other rows omit it.

V	J	size	length	D	DNA	CDR3
TRBV7-8	TRBJ1-5	.	15	TRBD1	TGTGCCAGCAGCTTAGCGACAGGGGGCTTCCAGCCCCAGCATTTT	CASSLATGGFQPQHF
TRBV12-3/TRBV12-4	TRBJ1-1	.	16	TRBD1	TGTGCCAGCAGTTTAGCGCGTTGGACAGGGGACACTGAAGCTTTCTTT	CASSLARWTGDTEAFF
TRBV12-3/TRBV12-4	TRBJ2-4	.	16	TRBD2	TGTGCCAGCAGTTCTTACCTGAGCGGGGGGAGAAACATTCAGTACTTC	CASSSYLSGGRNIQYF
TRBV10-3	TRBJ2-1	.	15	TRBD2	TGTGCCATCAGTCCCGGGACTAGCGTTGTCCATGAGCAGTTCTTC	CAISPGTSVVHEQFF
TRBV6-5	TRBJ2-7	few	14	.	TGTGCCAGCAGTTACAAGGGGCAGACCTACGAGCAGTACTTC	CASSYKGQTYEQYF
TRBV5-6	TRBJ2-7	many	13	TRBD2	TGTGCCAGCAGCTTACGACTAGCGGGCGAGCAGTACTTC	CASSLRLAGEQYF
TRBV4-2	TRBJ2-3	.	18	TRBD2	TGTGCCAGCAGCCCCGTCCTGGGGGATAGCGGGGTTACAGATACGCAGTATTTT	CASSPVLGDSGVTDTQYF
TRBV12-3/TRBV12-4	TRBJ1-1	.	17	.	TGTGCCAGCAGCCGACCTCCCGGCCCGGGACACCGGTCTGAAGCTTTCTTT	CASSRPPGPGHRSEAFF
TRBV29-1	TRBJ2-1	many	13	TRBD1	TGCAGCGGGGGGACAGCCTCCTACAATGAGCAGTTCTTC	CSGGTASYNEQFF
TRBV12-3/TRBV12-4	TRBJ2-1	many	14	.	TGTGCCAGCAGGTACCAGGGACTTGACAATGAGCAGTTCTTC	CASRYQGLDNEQFF
TRBV6-1	TRBJ1-1	few	15	TRBD1	TGTGCCAGCAGTGCGGGACAGGGTGGCTGGACTGAAGCTTTCTTT	CASSAGQGGWTEAFF
TRBV7-8	TRBJ2-7	.	16	TRBD2	TGTGCCAGCAGCCCCCGGACTAGCGGGAGCGGCATGGAGCAGTACTTC	CASSPRTSGSGMEQYF
TRBV12-3/TRBV12-4	TRBJ2-1	many	12	.	TGTGCCAGCAGTCTGTGGGGCGACGCGCAGTTCTTC	CASSLWGDAQFF
TRBV20-1	TRBJ1-6	many	15	.	TGCAGTGCTCCCCGGACAGCCGGCTATAATTCACCCCTCCACTTT	CSAPRTAGYNSPLHF
TRBV15	TRBJ2-1	.	18	TRBD1	TGTGCCACCAGCAGCGCGCTGGATCAGGACAGGAATTACAATGAGCAGTTCTTC	CATSSALDQDRNYNEQFF
TRBV11-2	TRBJ2-1	.	16	TRBD1	TGTGCCAGCAGCTTAGATGGACAGGGCCCCTACAATGAGCAGTTCTTC	CASSLDGQGPYNEQFF
TRBV13	TRBJ2-7	.	12	.	TGTGCCAGGGGCCCCGGACCCTACGAGCAGTACTTC	CARGPGPYEQYF
TRBV5-1	TRBJ2-1	many	15	TRBD2	TGCGCCAGCAGCAGGACTAGCGGGAGTAGGGATGAGCAGTTCTTC	CASSRTSGSRDEQFF
TRBV7-9	TRBJ2-4	once	15	.	TGTGCCAGCAGCTCGCCCAGGGGAGCTGGGCACATTCAGTACTTC	CASSSPRGAGHIQYF
TRBV9	TRBJ1-2	many	20	.	TGTGCCAGCAGCGTAGCTGGACCCATGTTTCCGGGCTCCGAAGCCTATGGCTACACCTTC	CASSVAGPMFPGSEAYGYTF
TRBV7-2	TRBJ2-7	few	11	.	TGTGCCAGCAGCTCGCCAACAGTGCAGTACTTC	CASSSPTVQYF
TRBV2	TRBJ2-2	.	13	.	TGTGCCACGGGTACTAGTCTCTCCGGGGAGCTGTTTTTT	CATGTSLSGELFF
TRBV20-1	TRBJ1-5	.	14	TRBD1	TGCAGTGCCAAGATTGCCGACAGGGTTGAGCCCCAGCATTTT	CSAKIADRVEPQHF
TRBV7-2	TRBJ2-7	few	15	TRBD2	TGTGCCAGCACCCAGAGGCCCGGGGGGTCCTACGAGCAGTACTTC	CASTQRPGGSYEQYF
TRBV6-2/TRBV6-3	TRBJ2-1	many	15	.	TGTGCCAGCACTCCCAGGGTGCGGGGCTACAATGAGCAGTTCTTC	CASTPRVRGYNEQFF